This entry describes one T cell receptor beta chain. Its antigen is still unknown. Germline CDR1 is SGHTA and CDR2 is FQGNSA. V lost 2 bases and J lost 4, with 14 bases in between. CDR3 length: 15 amino acids. The data are from a study of blood T cells in healthy people across ages. Study-level points and caveats: Underestimates were what the diversity estimates from one million T cells were considered to be.

With a J-beta primer mix and a sample-barcoded 5' primer, a second PCR ran roughly 6 to 11 cycles. The template-switch adaptor, which had 12 random nucleotides, put a tag on each cDNA molecule. TCRdb re-called the 5' RACE reads through MiXCR, storing one row per CDR3 protein. The table includes about 1.8 million distinct CDR3 sequences, 49% detected once. The chain links TRBV7-2 to TRBJ2-5; D possibly corresponds to TRBD1 (5 bases). The TCR was taken from a woman aged 35 to 49 in good health. The sequencing sample was made of blood. This CDR3 is CASSLSRAGRETQYF. In nucleotides, the CDR3 is TGTGCCAGCAGCTTAAGTCGGGCAGGGCGAGAGACCCAGTACTTC.